Ten or more counts support the clone carrying this T cell receptor beta chain. The V segment lost 6 bases and the J segment 4 bases; nucleotides outside the gene matches: 17. Germline CDR1 reads MDHEN; CDR2 reads SYDVKM. The CDR3 length is 18 residues. These data belong to a study of tumor-infiltrating lymphocytes in primary liver carcinoma. Making TCR beta cDNA involved around 500 ng total RNA and a constant-region primer. Researchers made the TCR beta libraries by running three nested multiplex PCR rounds with slightly modified ARM-PCR. Each of the first two PCR rounds ran approximately 9 cycles with TRBV1-TRBV30 forward and C-beta reverse primers. TCRdb used MiXCR to reprocess the multiplex PCR reads, holding one entry per CDR3 protein. Among 95,000 to 100,000 distinct CDR3 sequences, around 71% were seen once, and the ten largest hold less than 15%. Co-extracted RNA and DNA came from approximately 20-30 mg of unsorted bulk tissue.

Sequencing was carried out using liver tumor tissue from sampling region 2. Subset specified: tumor region T2, inferior pole. This TCR came from a woman between 55 and 75 years old with primary liver carcinoma and hepatitis B virus infection. This chain uses TRBV28 with TRBJ2-2, with 7 bases aligning to TRBD2. The CDR3 sequence: CASRTLFGGGRGTGELFF. For the CDR3, the DNA is TGTGCCAGCAGGACCCTTTTCGGGGGAGGGCGTGGCACCGGGGAGCTGTTTTTT.